This TCR beta chain was observed in a study of liver allograft versus peripheral blood T cells. Across the study: Repertoires of T cell receptors in transplanted livers were compared with recipients' peripheral blood repertoires.

Concerning this clonotype: The antigen is unknown.

TCRdb reanalysed the reads using MiXCR and keeps one entry per CDR3 protein. Here the sample spans thousands of distinct CDR3 sequences, roughly 15% being singletons. The V and J ends lost 1 base and 3 bases respectively, with 10 bases between them. The CDR3 sequence is 14 residues long. CDR1 and CDR2 from the germline V gene are DFQATT and SNEGSKA (reference sequence). General study results and limits: Repertoires found inside liver allografts reportedly differed from T cell receptor repertoires in peripheral blood.

The rearrangement links TRBV20-1 to TRBJ1-3, with D possibly being TRBD1 (5 bases). The origin of this receptor is a human patient who had a liver transplant. Some T cells may have come from the graft donor. Here the CDR3 reads CSARVAGFGNTIYF. The CDR3 DNA sequence: TGCAGTGCTAGAGTTGCAGGGTTTGGAAACACCATATATTTT.